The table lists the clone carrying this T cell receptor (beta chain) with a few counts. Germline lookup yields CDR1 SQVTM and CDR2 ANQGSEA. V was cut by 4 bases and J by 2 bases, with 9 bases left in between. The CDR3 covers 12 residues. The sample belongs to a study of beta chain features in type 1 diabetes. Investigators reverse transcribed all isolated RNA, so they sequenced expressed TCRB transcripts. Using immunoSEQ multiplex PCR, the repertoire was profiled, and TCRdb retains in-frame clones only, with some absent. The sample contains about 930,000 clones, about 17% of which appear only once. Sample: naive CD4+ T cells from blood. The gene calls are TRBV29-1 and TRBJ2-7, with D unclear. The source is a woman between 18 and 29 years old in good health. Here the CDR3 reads CSVARVPYEQYF. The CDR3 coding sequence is TGCAGCGTTGCTAGGGTCCCCTACGAGCAGTACTTC.